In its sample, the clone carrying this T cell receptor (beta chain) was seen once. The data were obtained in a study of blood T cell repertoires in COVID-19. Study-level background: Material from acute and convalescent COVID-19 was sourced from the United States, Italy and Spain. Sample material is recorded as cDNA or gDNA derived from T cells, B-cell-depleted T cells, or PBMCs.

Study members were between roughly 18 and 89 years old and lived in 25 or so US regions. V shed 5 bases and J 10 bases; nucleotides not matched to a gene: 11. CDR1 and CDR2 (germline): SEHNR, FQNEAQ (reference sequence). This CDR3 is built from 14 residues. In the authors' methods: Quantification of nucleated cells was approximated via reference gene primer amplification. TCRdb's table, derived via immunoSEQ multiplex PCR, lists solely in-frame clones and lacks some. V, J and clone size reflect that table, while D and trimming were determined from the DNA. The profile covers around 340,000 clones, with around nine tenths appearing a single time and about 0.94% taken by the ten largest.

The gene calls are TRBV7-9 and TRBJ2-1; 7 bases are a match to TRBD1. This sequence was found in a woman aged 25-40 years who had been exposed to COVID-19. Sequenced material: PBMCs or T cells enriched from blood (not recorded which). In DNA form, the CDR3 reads TGTGCCAGCAGCCTCATGACAGGGCCTTTGGAGCAGTTCTTC. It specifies CASSLMTGPLEQFF. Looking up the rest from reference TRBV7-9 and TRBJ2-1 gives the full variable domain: DTGVSQNPRHKITKRGQNVTFRCDPISEHNRLYWYRQTLGQGPEFLTYFQNEAQLEKSRLLSDRFSAERPKGSFSTLEIQRTEQGDSAMYLCASSLMTGPLEQFFGPGTRLTVL.